This T cell receptor (beta chain) emerged from a study of OX40 agonist ivuxolimab in advanced cancers. Study context: Antecedent anti-PD-1, anti-PD-L1 or anti-CTLA-4 therapy was permissible, with under 50% having received some. Whole-study findings and limits: Expanded clones were, on average, more numerous among CD8+ T cells than CD4+. Both blood CD4+ and CD8+ T cells showed clonal growth by week 6 at 0.1 to 3.0 mg/kg.

The data were produced by immunoSEQ multiplex PCR, yet TCRdb's version contains in-frame clones alone and is incomplete. Found here are about 48,000 clones, nearly 95% of them singletons; the top ten hold around 6.7%. To note about this clone: What it binds is unknown.

The CDR3 runs to 14 residues. Looked up from germline, CDR1 is SGDLS and CDR2 is YYNGEE. V gave up 3 bases and J gave up 0 bases, with 9 bases separating them. The chain combines TRBV9 with TRBJ2-5, with D possibly being TRBD1 (5 bases). This receptor was taken from an adult with an advanced solid tumor such as melanoma, head and neck, liver or kidney cancer. The material sequenced was CD4+ or CD8+ T cells sorted from blood, taken in a trial of the OX40 agonist ivuxolimab. The CDR3 DNA follows: TGTGCCAGCAGCGGGGGCAGGCACCAAGAGACCCAGTACTTC. Its translation: CASSGGRHQETQYF.